Listed below are T cell receptor beta chains from one sample, sequenced in a study of human T cells and chemical hapten exposure. TCRdb reprocessed the RACE reads via MiXCR and lists one record per CDR3 protein. The sample has nearly 350,000 distinct CDR3 sequences, roughly 6.9% seen once. Here the sequenced sample was whole blood, taken in connection with sensitization to the hapten diphenylcyclopropenone (DPC). Source of these receptors: a young woman with alopecia areata. Some clones in this sample may be carry-over from other donors' samples. CDR3s include the opening cysteine and the closing phenylalanine or tryptophan. The D gene is left open where the match is weak. The listing skips clone size in some rows; elsewhere it reads once, few, many or a size class.

V gene	CDR3 length	D gene	J gene	clone size	CDR3 protein	CDR3 DNA
TRBV18	12	-	TRBJ1-1	many	CASSPLTGEAFF	TGTGCCAGCTCTCCTCTCACAGGTGAAGCTTTCTTT
TRBV2	13	TRBD2	TRBJ2-5	many	CASTRDYSETQYF	TGTGCCAGCACCCGGGACTACTCAGAGACCCAGTACTTC
TRBV4-3	14	TRBD2	TRBJ2-1	few	CASSVRGKWGEQFF	TGCGCCAGCAGTGTGCGGGGGAAGTGGGGTGAGCAGTTCTTC
TRBV27	14	-	TRBJ2-7	-	CASSLTPSSYEQYF	TGTGCCAGCAGTCTTACACCGAGCTCCTACGAGCAGTACTTC
TRBV6-2/TRBV6-3	13	-	TRBJ1-5	many	CASTPDNYQPQHF	TGTGCCAGCACCCCCGACAATTATCAGCCCCAGCATTTT
TRBV24-1	14	-	TRBJ1-1	-	CATSDYGGNTEAFF	TGTGCCACCAGTGATTACGGGGGGAACACTGAAGCTTTCTTT
TRBV6-4	16	-	TRBJ1-1	-	CASSDKEGDGGTEAFF	TGTGCCAGCAGTGATAAAGAGGGGGATGGGGGCACTGAAGCTTTCTTT
TRBV6-2/TRBV6-3	17	TRBD1	TRBJ1-1	-	CASSYSKVGQMNTEAFF	TGTGCCAGCAGTTACTCGAAAGTGGGACAGATGAACACTGAAGCTTTCTTT
TRBV15	16	-	TRBJ2-6	few	CATSRDGSSGANVLTF	TGTGCCACCAGCAGAGATGGAAGCTCTGGGGCCAACGTCCTGACTTTC
TRBV12-3/TRBV12-4	17	-	TRBJ1-2	many	CASGFLDALGRSYGYTF	TGTGCCAGCGGATTTCTCGACGCCCTTGGACGGTCTTATGGCTACACCTTC
TRBV3-1	20	TRBD1	TRBJ1-1	many	CASSRRDRDLYRGLNTEAFF	TGTGCCAGCAGCCGTCGGGACAGGGATTTGTATCGTGGGCTGAACACTGAAGCTTTCTTT
TRBV7-7	10	TRBD2	TRBJ2-5	many	CASGGETQYF	TGTGCTAGCGGGGGTGAGACCCAGTACTTC
TRBV20-1	14	-	TRBJ1-1	-	CSPRGGSMNTEAFF	TGCAGTCCTAGAGGTGGAAGCATGAACACTGAAGCTTTCTTT
TRBV28	16	-	TRBJ2-7	many	CASSSYPGRRFAEQYF	TGTGCCAGCAGTTCCTACCCCGGACGCCGTTTTGCCGAGCAGTACTTC